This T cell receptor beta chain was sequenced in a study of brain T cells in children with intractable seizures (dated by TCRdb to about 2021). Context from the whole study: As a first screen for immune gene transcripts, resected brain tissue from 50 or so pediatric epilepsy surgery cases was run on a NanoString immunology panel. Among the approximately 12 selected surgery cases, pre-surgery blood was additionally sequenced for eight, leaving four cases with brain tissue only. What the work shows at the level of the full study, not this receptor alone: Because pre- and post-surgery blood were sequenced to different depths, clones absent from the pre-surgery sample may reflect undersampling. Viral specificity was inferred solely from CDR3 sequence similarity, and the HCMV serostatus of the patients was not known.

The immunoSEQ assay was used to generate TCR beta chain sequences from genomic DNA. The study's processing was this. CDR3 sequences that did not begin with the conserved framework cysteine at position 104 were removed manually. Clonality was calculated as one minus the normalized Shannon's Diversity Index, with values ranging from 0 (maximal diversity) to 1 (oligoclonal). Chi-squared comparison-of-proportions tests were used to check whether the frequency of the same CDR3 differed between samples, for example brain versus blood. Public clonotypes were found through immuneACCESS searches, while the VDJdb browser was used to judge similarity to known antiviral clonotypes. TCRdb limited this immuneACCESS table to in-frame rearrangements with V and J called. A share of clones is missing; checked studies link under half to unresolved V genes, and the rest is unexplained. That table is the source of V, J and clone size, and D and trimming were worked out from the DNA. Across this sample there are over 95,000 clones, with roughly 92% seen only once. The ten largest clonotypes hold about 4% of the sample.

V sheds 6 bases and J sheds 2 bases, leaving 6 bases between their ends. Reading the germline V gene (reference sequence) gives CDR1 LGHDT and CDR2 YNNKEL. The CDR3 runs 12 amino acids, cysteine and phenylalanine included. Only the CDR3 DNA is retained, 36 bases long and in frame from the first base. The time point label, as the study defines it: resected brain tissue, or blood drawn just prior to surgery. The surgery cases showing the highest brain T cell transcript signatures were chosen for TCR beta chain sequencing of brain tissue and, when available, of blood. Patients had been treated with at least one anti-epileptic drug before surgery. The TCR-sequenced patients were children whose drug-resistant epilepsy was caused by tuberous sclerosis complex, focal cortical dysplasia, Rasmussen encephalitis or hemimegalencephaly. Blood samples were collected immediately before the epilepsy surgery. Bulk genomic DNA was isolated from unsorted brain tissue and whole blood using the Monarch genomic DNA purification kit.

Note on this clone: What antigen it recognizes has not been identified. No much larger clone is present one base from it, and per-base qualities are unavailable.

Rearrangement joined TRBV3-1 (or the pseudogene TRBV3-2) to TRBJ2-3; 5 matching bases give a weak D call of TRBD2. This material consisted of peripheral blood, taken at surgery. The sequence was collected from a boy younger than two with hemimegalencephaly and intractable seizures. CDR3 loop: CASRGDTDTQYF. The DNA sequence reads TGTGCCAGCAGGGGAGACACAGATACGCAGTATTTT.